This T cell receptor (beta chain) was retrieved from a study of technical replicates of blood from several donors. Using immunoSEQ multiplex PCR, the repertoire was profiled, and TCRdb retains in-frame clones only, with some absent. The sample holds roughly 80,000 clones, around 94% seen once. Trimming left V 2 bases short and J 5 bases short, with 13 bases between. The V gene's germline CDR1 is GTSNPN and CDR2 SVGIG (reference sequence). The CDR3 contains 14 residues. J is TRBJ2-1 and V is TRBV30, with unresolved D. Sequencing was done on a sample of T cells isolated from PBMCs. The receptor was isolated from a human donor in good health. For the CDR3, the DNA is TGTGCCTGGAGTAGGTGGGCCAACCACAATGAGCAGTTCTTC. This gives the protein CAWSRWANHNEQFF.